This T cell receptor (beta chain) was sequenced in a study of OX40 agonist ivuxolimab in advanced cancers. The table came from immunoSEQ multiplex PCR; TCRdb's copy has only in-frame clones and leaves some out. This table has tens of thousands of clones, around 87% appearing once. This CDR3 is built from 15 residues. CDR1 and CDR2 (germline): LNHDA, SQIVND (reference sequence). V was shortened by 7 bases and J by 8 bases, with 22 bases between the two germline ends. Sequences were derived from CD4+ or CD8+ T cells sorted from blood, sampled in a trial of the OX40 agonist ivuxolimab. The TCR comes from an adult with an advanced solid tumor such as melanoma, head and neck, liver or kidney cancer. The chain employs TRBV19 and TRBJ2-3; weak D call: TRBD2 (6 bases). The DNA of the CDR3 is TGTGCCAGTACCCTCGGGACTCCCCGCTTTGGTACGCAGTATTTT. It specifies CASTLGTPRFGTQYF.